This T cell receptor beta chain was captured in a study of CD8 T cells in ankylosing spondylitis. The table lists this clonotype with a few counts. No antigen is known for it. Preparation of TCR beta libraries was done by quantitative 5'-RACE with molecular barcodes. One entry per CDR3 protein, called by TCRdb with MiXCR from the 5' RACE reads. Altogether around 480,000 distinct CDR3 sequences are present, 17% being singletons, with the ten largest covering about 0.94%. Trimming removed 7 bases at V and 2 bases at J, with 10 bases between. This CDR3 is 14 amino acids long. The V gene's germline CDR1 is KGHDR and CDR2 SFDVKD. Whole-study findings and limits: As reported, disease-linked clones showed significant enrichment in matched ankylosing spondylitis synovial fluid. A TCR beta motif of 7 to 9 highly homologous variants seemed to mark ankylosing spondylitis blood.

Material for sequencing was blood, either unsorted or a sorted T cell fraction (not recorded which). This TCR was recovered from a male donor with ankylosing spondylitis. The chain links TRBV24-1 to TRBJ2-2; D is ambiguous. In DNA form, the CDR3 reads TGTGCCACCAGCTCAACAGTAAACACCGGGGAGCTGTTTTTT. It codes for CATSSTVNTGELFF.